This T cell receptor beta chain comes out of a study of CD8 T cells in Susac syndrome. Across the study: Blood was drawn from Susac syndrome patients while they were therapy-naive, on corticosteroids, or on intravenous immunoglobulin alone. General study findings and limits: CD4+ repertoires of Susac syndrome patients lacked detectable clonal expansion.

Remarks on this clonotype: Its cognate antigen is unknown.

The RNA, 0.5 to 1 ug, was put through reverse transcription using random hexamers. Across 54 Vbeta and 13 Jbeta, immunoSEQ multiplex PCR amplified TCR beta CDR3. TCRdb reprocessed the immunoSEQ multiplex PCR reads via MiXCR and lists one record per CDR3 protein. This table has tens of thousands of distinct CDR3 sequences, roughly 93% appearing once. Germline V gives CDR1 KGHSH, CDR2 LQKENI. The V end lost 0 bases, the J end lost 4 bases, and 7 bases lay between the germline ends. The length of the CDR3 is 13 residues. TEMRA cells were FACS-enriched, and CD8+ and CD4+ T cells were isolated negatively. The sequenced sample was CD4+ T cells from PBMCs. The receptor was isolated from a human donor with Susac syndrome. The V gene is TRBV18, the J gene TRBJ2-7, with unresolved D. CDR3 protein: CASSPPSRYEQYF. The CDR3 nucleotides read TGTGCCAGCTCACCACCTAGTAGATACGAGCAGTACTTC.